This T cell receptor (beta chain) was retrieved from a study of tumor-infiltrating lymphocytes in primary liver carcinoma. Study details: The five patients, who were men and women, ranged in age from 30 to 69 years. Roughly 3.5 to 8 million productive TCRbeta reads were obtained per sample, with similar numbers across tissue types. Regarding the study as a whole: Relative to blood, tumors carried a significantly larger fraction of the repertoire in their top 250 clones (p = 0.039). Tumor region pairs overlapped more than did tumor-adjacent and tumor-blood pairs.

A primer matching the constant region was used to make TCR beta cDNA from 450 to 500 ng of total RNA. Investigators got TCR beta libraries out of three nested multiplex PCR rounds, done with slightly modified ARM-PCR. Each of the first two PCR rounds ran approximately 10 cycles with TRBV1-TRBV30 forward and C-beta reverse primers. A single record per CDR3 protein comes from TCRdb applying MiXCR to the multiplex PCR reads. The data contain about 310,000 distinct CDR3 sequences, almost 60% of them singletons. Notes on this clonotype: What it binds is not known. A read error is possible here, since a much larger clone lies one base away.

Unsorted whole blood yielded the blood RNA, and germline DNA was also extracted. This CDR3 is 11 amino acids long. Germline-derived CDR1 and CDR2 are SGHVS and FQNEAQ. Trimming took 1 base from V and 9 from J, leaving 7 bases between them. The genes are TRBV7-8 and TRBJ2-7; D remains unclear. This sequence was found in a woman between 25 and 40 years old with primary liver carcinoma and hepatitis B virus infection. Sequencing input: peripheral blood. The CDR3 nucleotides are TGTGCCAGCAGCTTAGAGGGCGGGCAGTACTTC. Protein sequence: CASSLEGGQYF.